The 18 T cell receptor beta chains presented below share a single source sample, sequenced in a study of blood T cell repertoires in COVID-19. Using immunoSEQ multiplex PCR, the repertoire was profiled, and TCRdb retains in-frame clones only, with some absent. The sample contains about 220,000 clones, around 80% of which appear only once. Input material: peripheral blood. The source is a woman in her 70s with acute or convalescent COVID-19.

This clone has only one observation. The chain recombines TRBV4-1 with TRBJ2-3; 10 bases align to TRBD2. This CDR3 has 18 residues. The V segment lost 1 base and the J segment 6 bases; nucleotides outside the gene matches: 13. Germline loops: CDR1 MGHRA, CDR2 YSYEKL. The CDR3 DNA reads TGCGCCAGCAGCCAAGCCGGGGGAGCGGGGGGGCCATCGGATACGCAGTATTTT. Translating it yields CASSQAGGAGGPSDTQYF.

V usage is TRBV6-2 or TRBV6-3 and J usage is TRBJ2-7; 7 bases are shared with TRBD2. Germline values: CDR1 MNHEY, CDR2 SVGEGT. The J segment lost 0 bases and the V segment lost 3 bases, leaving 14 bases of the junction unmatched. CDR3 length: 18 residues. The CDR3 sequence: CASSYTFSSAGSSYEQYF. CDR3 DNA: TGTGCCAGCAGTTATACTTTTTCCTCAGCGGGGTCCTCCTACGAGCAGTACTTC.

The V and J genes are TRBV4-1 and TRBJ1-5; no firm D call. This CDR3 has 13 residues. Germline CDR1 reads MGHRA; CDR2 reads YSYEKL. Trimming shortened V by 3 bases and J by 7 bases, and 10 bases separated the two germline ends. DNA of the CDR3: TGCGCCAGCAGCCAGAACCTTGGCCAGCCCCAGCATTTT. It translates to CASSQNLGQPQHF.

This clone was counted a few times. The CDR3 coding sequence is TGTGCCAGCAGTTTGGGACTCGCTAGCTCCTACGAGCAGTACTTC. Amino acids: CASSLGLASSYEQYF. The V and J genes are TRBV2 and TRBJ2-7; a possible D gene is TRBD2 (6 bases). The V gene lost 5 bases and the J gene lost 0 bases, with 14 bases spanning the gap. The CDR3 is 15 residues long. Germline CDR1 reads SNHLY; CDR2 reads FYNNEI.

The rearrangement links TRBV2 to TRBJ1-3; no reliable D call. CDR1 and CDR2 (germline): SNHLY, FYNNEI. The CDR3 contains 15 residues. The V end was cut by 7 bases, the J end by 0 bases, with 13 bases between. The CDR3 DNA follows: TGTGCCAGCACCGCAGACGTAGCCTCTGGAAACACCATATATTTT. Protein product: CASTADVASGNTIYF.

Note on this clone: Other DNA sequences in this sample translate to the same CDR3. The rearrangement joins TRBV9 to TRBJ2-1; D is unresolved. The CDR3 has 11 amino acids. The germline V and J ends were trimmed by 4 bases and 5 bases, with 4 bases remaining between them. Germline values: CDR1 SGDLS, CDR2 YYNGEE. CDR3 coding DNA: TGTGCCAGCAGCCCAAACAATGAGCAGTTCTTC. This codes for CASSPNNEQFF.

The sample holds many counts of this clone. This sequence joins TRBV29-1 and TRBJ2-7; D uncertain. Germline V gene lookup returns CDR1 SQVTM and CDR2 ANQGSEA. The V end was cut by 4 bases, the J end by 2 bases, with 9 bases between. The CDR3 contains 12 residues. CDR3 bases: TGCAGCGTTGTGAGGAACACCTACGAGCAGTACTTC. Protein product: CSVVRNTYEQYF.

V usage is TRBV7-2 and J usage is TRBJ2-1; weak D call: TRBD1 (5 bases). Germline lookup yields CDR1 SGHTA and CDR2 FQGNSA. Trimming took 6 bases from V and 5 from J, leaving 17 bases between them. This CDR3 has 15 amino acids. CDR3: CASRLSTVNNNEQFF. Written as DNA, the CDR3 is TGTGCCAGCAGACTGTCGACAGTTAATAACAATGAGCAGTTCTTC.

The sample holds a few counts of this clone. This chain's CDR3 is CASSARPGQSNEKLFF. As DNA, the CDR3 is TGTGCCAGCAGCGCGCGACCGGGACAGAGTAATGAAAAACTGTTTTTT. The chain is built from TRBV3-1 (or the pseudogene TRBV3-2) and TRBJ1-4; TRBD1 aligns across 7 bases. The CDR3 is 16 amino acids. Germline trimming cut 5 bases from V and 4 bases from J; bases unmatched to any gene: 10. CDR1 is LGHDT and CDR2 is YNNKEL in the germline V gene (reference sequence).

This clone appeared a few times. This chain links TRBV18 with TRBJ2-2, with TRBD1 identical over 8 bases. Germline CDR1 KGHSH, CDR2 LQKENI. CDR3 length: 15 amino acids. With V trimmed by 5 bases and J by 1 base, 3 bases remained unmatched. The CDR3 here is CASSSGTGNTGELFF. Here the CDR3 DNA reads TGTGCCAGCTCATCTGGGACAGGGAACACCGGGGAGCTGTTTTTT.

The chain links TRBV18 to TRBJ2-7, with TRBD1 as a possible D gene (6 bases). The CDR3 runs to 13 residues. Germline V lookup: CDR1 KGHSH, CDR2 LQKENI. V lost 3 bases to trimming and J lost 5 bases, with 11 bases between them. The CDR3 sequence is CASSPPRGNEQYV. The CDR3, as DNA: TGTGCCAGCTCACCCCCTAGGGGGAACGAGCAGTACGTC.

This clone was seen more than once but under ten times. V and J are TRBV3-1 (or the pseudogene TRBV3-2) and TRBJ1-1; 8 nucleotides match TRBD1. V was pared by 3 bases and J by 1 base, with 4 bases of the junction left unmatched. The germline V gene encodes CDR1 LGHDT and CDR2 YNNKEL (reference sequence). The CDR3 is 15 residues long. The CDR3 DNA reads TGTGCCAGCAGCCATAAGGGACAGGCGAACACTGAAGCTTTCTTT. Its translation is CASSHKGQANTEAFF.

The chain uses TRBV27 and TRBJ1-4, with 9 nucleotides matching TRBD1. The V gene end was trimmed by 2 bases and the J gene end by 8 bases; junction bases not matched to a gene: 6. CDR1 and CDR2 from the germline V gene are MNHEY and SMNVEV (reference sequence). CDR3 length equals 15 residues. The CDR3 sequence is CASSLTGGAREKLFF. As DNA, the CDR3 is TGTGCCAGCAGTTTAACAGGGGGCGCGCGGGAAAAACTGTTTTTT.

The table lists this clone with a count of one. The V call is TRBV9, the J call TRBJ2-5; unclear D gene. This CDR3 has 15 amino acids. V lost 3 bases and J 3 bases, leaving 15 bases between the germline ends. The germline V gene has CDR1 SGDLS and CDR2 YYNGEE. The CDR3 DNA reads as TGTGCCAGCAGCGCCCGCCTGGAGTTGAAAGAGACCCAGTACTTC. Its translation: CASSARLELKETQYF.

This chain joins TRBV24-1 and TRBJ1-2; TRBD1 is a possible D gene (6 bases). Per germline, CDR1 KGHDR and CDR2 SFDVKD. V was pared by 1 base and J by 3 bases, with 8 bases between. The CDR3 totals 14 residues. The CDR3 sequence: CATSDFRTDYGYTF. CDR3 coding DNA: TGTGCCACCAGTGATTTCCGGACAGACTATGGCTACACCTTC.

V is TRBV18 and J is TRBJ1-1; 9 bases map to TRBD1. Trimming removed 5 bases from V and 1 base from J; junction bases left unmatched: 8. Germline-derived CDR1 and CDR2 are KGHSH and LQKENI. This CDR3 region has 16 residues. CDR3 coding DNA: TGTGCCAGCTCAGCAAACAGGGGGCCAGGGAACACTGAAGCTTTCTTT. It yields the protein CASSANRGPGNTEAFF.

The rearrangement links TRBV6-5 to TRBJ1-1; D is possibly TRBD1 (5 bases). The CDR3 is made up of 15 amino acids. Germline V CDR1 and CDR2: MNHEY, SVGAGI. The V end lost 6 bases, the J end lost 6 bases, and 20 bases lay between the germline ends. This chain's CDR3 is CASSPPGGKRAEAFF. As DNA, the CDR3 is TGTGCCAGCAGCCCCCCCGGGGGGAAGCGGGCTGAAGCTTTCTTT.

This sequence joins TRBV24-1 and TRBJ2-2, with 7 nucleotides matching TRBD1. J lost 2 bases, V lost 4 bases, and 6 bases had no gene match. This CDR3 contains 16 residues. The germline V gene encodes CDR1 KGHDR and CDR2 SFDVKD. The CDR3 coding sequence is TGTGCCACCAGTGACCCGAACAGGGGAAACACCGGGGAGCTGTTTTTT. This translates into CATSDPNRGNTGELFF.